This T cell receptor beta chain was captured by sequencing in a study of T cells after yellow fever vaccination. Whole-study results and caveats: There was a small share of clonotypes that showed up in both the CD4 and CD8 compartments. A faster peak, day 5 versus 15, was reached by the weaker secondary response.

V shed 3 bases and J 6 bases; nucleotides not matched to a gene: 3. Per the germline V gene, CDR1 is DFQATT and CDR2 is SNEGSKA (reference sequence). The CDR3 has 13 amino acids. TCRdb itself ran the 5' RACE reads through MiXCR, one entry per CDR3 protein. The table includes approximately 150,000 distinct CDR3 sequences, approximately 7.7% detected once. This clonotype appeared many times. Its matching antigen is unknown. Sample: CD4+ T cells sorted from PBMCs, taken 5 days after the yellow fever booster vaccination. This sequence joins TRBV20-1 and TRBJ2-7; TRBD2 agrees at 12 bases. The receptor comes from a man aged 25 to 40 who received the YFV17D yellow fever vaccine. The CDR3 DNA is TGCAGTGCTAGTCTACTAGCGGGAGGCGAGCAGTACTTC. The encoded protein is CSASLLAGGEQYF.